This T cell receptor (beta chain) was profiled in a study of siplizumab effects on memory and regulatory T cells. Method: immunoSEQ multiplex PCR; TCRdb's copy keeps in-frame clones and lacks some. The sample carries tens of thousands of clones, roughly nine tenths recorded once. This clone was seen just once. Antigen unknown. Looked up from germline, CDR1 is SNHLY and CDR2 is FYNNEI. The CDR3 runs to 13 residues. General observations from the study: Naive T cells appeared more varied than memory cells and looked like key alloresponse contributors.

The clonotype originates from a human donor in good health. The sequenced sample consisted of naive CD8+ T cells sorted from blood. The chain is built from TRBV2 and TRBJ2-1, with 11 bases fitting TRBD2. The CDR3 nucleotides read TGTGCAGTCCTAGCGGGAGGTTACAATGAGCAGTTCTTC. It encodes CAVLAGGYNEQFF.